This entry describes one T cell receptor (beta chain). Antigen unknown. This entry comes from a study of vaccination and CD4 T cells after COVID-19. Study-level information: Post-vaccine specimens were obtained a median around 72 days after dose two (range 14 to 241).

Cultured CD4+ T-cell DNA underwent Oncomine TCR Beta short-read sequencing. TCRdb redid the calling of the PCR reads with MiXCR, one entry per CDR3 protein. The repertoire consists of around 18,000 distinct CDR3 sequences, with roughly 50% occurring once and the leading ten covering around 8.9%. Treatment here: roughly 10-day PBMC culture with coronavirus spike peptide pools or control peptides (ViraFEST assay). Fresh IL-2 medium replaced half the culture medium on days 3 and 7. Overall study results and limits: Median SARS-CoV-2-reactive clonotype numbers rose nonsignificantly, roughly 21 to 38. Convalescent patients saw a median about 85% of their reactive clones show up only after vaccination.

With 6 bases removed from V and 8 bases from J, the gap between germline ends came to 5 bases. Germline V gene data show CDR1 as SNHLY and CDR2 as FYNNEI. The CDR3 spans 10 residues. Material for sequencing was CD4+ T cells from blood, cultured in vitro. The clonotype originates from a human donor who had recovered from COVID-19. V and J are TRBV2 and TRBJ2-1; the D gene is possibly TRBD2 (5 bases). In DNA form, the CDR3 reads TGTGCCAGCAGGCGGGATGAGCAGTTCTTC. It encodes CASRRDEQFF.